The entry that follows covers one T cell receptor beta chain sequence. These data belong to a study of T cells in Graves' hyperthyroidism and ophthalmopathy. Graves' hyperthyroidism qualified as stable when ophthalmopathy did not progress within 18 months. Amplified TCR beta CDR3 regions derived from RNA transcripts. HTBI primers were employed in a first-round RT-PCR of the TCR CDR3. MiXCR, run by TCRdb on the multiplex PCR reads, gives a single entry per CDR3 protein. The sample records around 580,000 distinct CDR3 sequences, over 15% being singletons. Germline V gives CDR1 MNHNS, CDR2 SASEGT. V was clipped by 5 bases and J by 2 bases, with 12 bases between them. The CDR3 spans 14 residues.

The chain recombines TRBV6-1 with TRBJ1-2, with D hard to call. The sequenced sample was blood. The clonotype comes from a woman under 30 with Graves' hyperthyroidism. CDR3 loop: CASSSRTVNYGYTF. The DNA for the CDR3 is TGTGCCAGCAGTTCCCGGACGGTAAACTATGGCTACACCTTC.